This T cell receptor beta chain was observed in a study of esophageal squamous cell carcinoma under preoperative chemotherapy. In TCRdb, the PCR reads were re-called with MiXCR into one record per CDR3 protein. The sample holds about 18,000 distinct CDR3 sequences, around 46% seen once. Trimming shortened V by 6 bases and J by 4 bases, and 14 bases separated the two germline ends. The germline gives CDR1 MNHNS, CDR2 SASEGT. This CDR3 contains 14 residues. Study-wide findings and caveats: After paclitaxel-nedaplatin, abundant clones were more likely to contract than amplify.

This clonotype was seen once. Its target is unknown. Indicated time point: after preoperative PTX-NDP chemotherapy. This specimen was taken from a patient given preoperative chemotherapy. This receptor was identified in a human donor with esophageal squamous cell carcinoma. The donor label of this sample is uncertain. This chain links TRBV6-1 with TRBJ2-3, with D hard to call. The CDR3 loop is CASRRGSLADTQYF. CDR3 coding DNA: TGTGCCAGCAGGCGAGGCAGTCTTGCAGATACGCAGTATTTT.